The present T cell receptor (beta chain) was sequenced within a study of blood T cell repertoires in COVID-19. Seattle enrolled patients during active infection and tracked them longitudinally. The germline V and J ends were trimmed by 0 bases and 14 bases, with 13 bases remaining between them. Germline V gives CDR1 MGHRA, CDR2 YSYEKL. The CDR3 contains 12 residues. Original data processing: Counts of nucleated cells, estimated from reference gene primer amplification, were obtained. Using immunoSEQ multiplex PCR, the repertoire was profiled, and TCRdb retains in-frame clones only, with some absent. V, J and clone size reflect that table, while D and trimming were determined from the DNA. Counted here are 200,000 to 300,000 clones, around 89% occurring once; the ten biggest clones make up around 6.3%.

Sequenced material: peripheral blood. The rearrangement links TRBV4-1 to TRBJ1-2; D is ambiguous. The sequence was collected from a woman aged 25 to 39 with COVID-19, enrolled during active disease. DNA for the CDR3: TGCGCCAGCAGCCAAGATTGGTGGGCCATGACCTTC. It translates to CASSQDWWAMTF.